The next 9 T cell receptor beta chains were all read from a single sample in a study of blood T cells in healthy people across ages. A second about 7 to 12 cycle PCR used barcoded and J-beta primers. TCRdb passed the 5' RACE reads through MiXCR, listing each CDR3 protein once. The table shows around 1,000,000 distinct CDR3 sequences, with approximately 25% occurring only once. This same sample was also part of a study on T cells of mothers and their children.

Input material: blood. The receptor source for this set is a girl aged 2 to 10 in good health.

This clonotype was counted only a few times. The chain joins TRBV29-1 to TRBJ1-4; 7 bases are a match to TRBD1. Germline CDR1 reads SQVTM; CDR2 reads ANQGSEA. The ends lost 7 bases at V and 8 bases at J; junction bases unmatched: 7. The CDR3 sequence is 12 residues long. Here the CDR3 reads CSASQGDEKLFF. The CDR3 nucleotides read TGCAGCGCGTCCCAGGGGGACGAAAAACTGTTTTTT.

Only a few counts were recorded for this clonotype. The V gene is TRBV7-3, the J gene TRBJ2-6; D ambiguous. The CDR3 totals 15 residues. Germline loops: CDR1 SGHTA, CDR2 FQGTGA. V shed 6 bases and J shed 2 bases, with 11 bases lying between them. CDR3 sequence (DNA): TGTGCCAGCAGTATCATGGTCCCTGGGGCCAACGTCCTGACTTTC. Protein product: CASSIMVPGANVLTF.

The V gene is TRBV29-1, the J gene TRBJ2-1, with a weak D call TRBD1 (6 bases). CDR1 is SQVTM, CDR2 ANQGSEA, per germline. Trimming removed 8 bases from V and 2 bases from J, with 10 bases in between. The CDR3 spans 12 residues. In nucleotides, the CDR3 is TGCAGCTTGAGGGGGACCTACAATGAGCAGTTCTTC. As protein: CSLRGTYNEQFF.

This clonotype was seen a few times. The chain joins TRBV20-1 to TRBJ2-3; the match to TRBD2 covers 10 bases. CDR3 length equals 18 residues. With 0 bases clipped from V and 6 bases from J, the junction kept 15 bases outside the gene matches. Germline V gene lookup returns CDR1 DFQATT and CDR2 SNEGSKA (reference sequence). The chain's CDR3 is CSARDINGLAGARDTQYF. DNA of the CDR3: TGCAGTGCTAGAGATATTAACGGCCTAGCGGGAGCCCGGGATACGCAGTATTTT.

This rearrangement joins TRBV7-2 to TRBJ1-1; D is perhaps TRBD1 (6 bases). CDR1 and CDR2 (germline): SGHTA, FQGNSA. This CDR3 comprises 15 residues. V was trimmed by 0 bases and J by 12 bases, leaving 20 bases between them. In nucleotides, the CDR3 is TGTGCCAGCAGCTTAGCAACGGCTTCGGGGGGCGATACTTTCTTT. Translated, it gives CASSLATASGGDTFF.

The V and J genes are TRBV7-9 and TRBJ2-7; D not resolved. The germline V and J ends were trimmed by 8 bases and 0 bases, with 11 bases remaining between them. The CDR3 length is 13 residues. In germline, CDR1 is SEHNR, CDR2 FQNEAQ (reference sequence). CDR3 in DNA: TGTGCCAGCGGTAAGGTGGGCTCCTACGAGCAGTACTTC. Its translation is CASGKVGSYEQYF. Based on the CDR3 plus reference TRBV7-9 and TRBJ2-7, the full variable domain is DTGVSQNPRHKITKRGQNVTFRCDPISEHNRLYWYRQTLGQGPEFLTYFQNEAQLEKSRLLSDRFSAERPKGSFSTLEIQRTEQGDSAMYLCASGKVGSYEQYFGPGTRLTVT.

V usage is TRBV10-3 and J usage is TRBJ2-2, with D possibly TRBD1 on 6 matching bases. There are 18 residues in the CDR3. CDR1 is ENHRY and CDR2 is SYGVKD in the germline V gene. With 6 bases removed from V and 4 bases from J, the gap between germline ends came to 24 bases. CDR3 protein: CAIRRYEDRGRGTGELFF. Written as DNA, the CDR3 is TGTGCCATCAGGAGATATGAGGACAGAGGGCGAGGCACCGGGGAGCTGTTTTTT.

V and J are TRBV7-9 and TRBJ2-7; TRBD1 is a possible D gene (5 bases). Trimming took off 3 bases at V and 1 base at J, with 13 bases between the two ends. Germline V gives CDR1 SEHNR, CDR2 FQNEAQ (reference sequence). This CDR3 is built from 15 residues. The CDR3 region is CASSLDKLGSYEQYF. CDR3 DNA: TGTGCCAGCAGCTTGGACAAGCTGGGTTCCTACGAGCAGTACTTC.

The chain couples TRBV9 to TRBJ1-6, with D uncertain. This CDR3 region has 12 residues. CDR1 and CDR2 (germline): SGDLS, YYNGEE. The V end lost 1 base, the J end lost 10 bases, and 6 bases lay between the germline ends. CDR3 sequence reads: CASSVLGSPLHF. As DNA, the CDR3 is TGTGCCAGCAGCGTACTTGGCTCACCCCTCCACTTT.